This T cell receptor (beta chain) was captured in a study of PD-1 blockade in classical Hodgkin lymphoma. This clone was counted only a few times. Its antigen is not identified. Described time point: cycle 4 day 1 (C4D1), after five to seven weeks of nivolumab. The patients all showed relapse after autologous stem cell transplantation, while their brentuximab vedotin exposure varied. Each best response was a complete response, a partial response or progressive disease. The assay was immunoSEQ multiplex PCR, and TCRdb's table has in-frame clones only and misses some. The profile covers approximately 30,000 clones, with about 72% appearing a single time and roughly 3.6% taken by the ten largest. Overall study results and limits: The baseline diversity of complete responders showed similarity to that of newly diagnosed patients. TCR diversity in CD4+, not CD8+, cells rose significantly by C4D1.

The sequencing used peripheral blood mononuclear cells (PBMCs), collected before the fourth cycle of nivolumab. The TCR sequence derives from a human donor with classical Hodgkin lymphoma.

The CDR3 sequence: CASSQDSVDRYGYTF. DNA for the CDR3: TGTGCCAGCAGCCAAGATTCGGTGGATCGCTATGGCTACACCTTC. The chain couples TRBV4-2 to TRBJ1-2; D call uncertain. The CDR3 runs 15 residues. V lost 0 bases and J 4 bases, leaving 12 bases between the germline ends. CDR1 is LGHNA and CDR2 is YNFKEQ in the germline V gene.